The clone carrying this T cell receptor beta chain turned up a few times. Its antigen remains unknown. The sample belongs to a study of spatial heterogeneity in lung cancer. For the study at large: Mean representation of each unique TCR and UMI combination in the raw reads exceeded nine occurrences.

Each CDR3 protein is one row after TCRdb ran MiXCR on the 5' RACE reads. This sample has approximately 40,000 distinct CDR3 sequences; approximately 6.9% occur once, and the top ten carry around two fifths. From germline, CDR1 is MNHNS and CDR2 SASEGT. V lost 7 bases to trimming and J lost 1 base, with 11 bases between them. This CDR3 region has 13 residues. Study outcomes and limitations: Resection saw ubiquitous expanded tumor TCRs appear in blood more than follow-up did.

Time point defined: sample taken at primary tumor resection. The sequenced material consisted of unsorted whole RNA from tumor, nontumor lung or frozen PBMC. Specimen: PBMCs, collected at surgery. The TCR sequence derives from a female donor with early-stage non-small cell lung cancer. This chain joins TRBV6-1 and TRBJ2-7; D is unresolved. CDR3 sequence (DNA): TGTGCCAGCATTCCCCCAAGTTCCTACGAGCAGTACTTC. This sequence encodes CASIPPSSYEQYF.